Listed below are T cell receptor beta chains from one sample, sequenced in a study of cytomegalovirus exposure and HLA in healthy donors. TCRdb's copy holds only in-frame clones and misses some; the assay was immunoSEQ multiplex PCR. This sample has tens of thousands of clones, with over 60% found just once. Specimen: PBMCs. The receptors were sampled from a man aged 30 to 39 in good health and CMV-seronegative. Each CDR3 is given with its conserved first and last residue. A D gene is named only where the DNA matches it firmly. Clone size is not always given. Where it is, it says once, few, many or a class for expanded clones.

D: TRBD2
V: TRBV28
J: TRBJ2-1
size: .
DNA: TGTGCCAGCAGTTTCGCGGGAGTGAGAAACAATGAGCAGTTCTTC
CDR3: CASSFAGVRNNEQFF

D: .
V: TRBV28
J: TRBJ1-5
size: .
DNA: TGTGCCAGCAGTAGTAGCCATCAGCCCCAGCATTTT
CDR3: CASSSSHQPQHF

D: TRBD2
V: TRBV28
J: TRBJ2-7
size: .
DNA: TGTGCCAGCAGTTTCCCACGGGAGGGCCACTCCTACGAGCAGTACTTC
CDR3: CASSFPREGHSYEQYF

D: TRBD2
V: TRBV4-1
J: TRBJ2-7
size: .
DNA: TGCGCCAGCAGCCGAGGAGGGACTAGCGGGGCCTACGAGCAGTACTTC
CDR3: CASSRGGTSGAYEQYF

D: TRBD1
V: TRBV28
J: TRBJ2-6
size: .
DNA: TGTGCCAGCAGTTCGGGACAGAGATCAGTTCCCGTCCTGACTTTC
CDR3: CASSSGQRSVPVLTF

D: TRBD1
V: TRBV5-4
J: TRBJ2-5
size: .
DNA: TGTGCCAGCAGCTTGACAGGGGGTCAAGAGACCCAGTACTTC
CDR3: CASSLTGGQETQYF

D: .
V: TRBV7-2
J: TRBJ1-5
size: few
DNA: TGTGCCAGCAGCTCCTTGGGGGGGGGCAATCAGCCCCAGCATTTT
CDR3: CASSSLGGGNQPQHF

D: TRBD1
V: TRBV7-9
J: TRBJ1-6
size: few
DNA: TGTGCCAGCAGCTTAGCGACAGGGAGCCCTTCACCCCTCCACTTT
CDR3: CASSLATGSPSPLHF

D: TRBD2
V: TRBV6-5
J: TRBJ2-5
size: .
DNA: TGTGCCAGCAGTTACGCGGGAGGGCCGCAAGAGACCCAGTACTTC
CDR3: CASSYAGGPQETQYF

D: .
V: TRBV4-1
J: TRBJ2-5
size: .
DNA: TGCGCCAGCAGCCAAGTGGGACTGACCCAAGAGACCCAGTACTTC
CDR3: CASSQVGLTQETQYF

D: .
V: TRBV2
J: TRBJ2-4
size: .
DNA: TGTGCCAGCAGGACTACAGGGTTAGCCAAAAACATTCAGTACTTC
CDR3: CASRTTGLAKNIQYF

D: .
V: TRBV5-3
J: TRBJ2-3
size: few
DNA: TGTGCCAGAAGCTTAATTAGAGGGGGGGGCTCCACAGATACGCAGTATTTT
CDR3: CARSLIRGGGSTDTQYF

D: .
V: TRBV7-9
J: TRBJ1-4
size: .
DNA: TGTGCCAGCAGCTTACAGGCAACTAATGAAAAACTGTTTTTT
CDR3: CASSLQATNEKLFF

D: .
V: TRBV11-3
J: TRBJ2-1
size: .
DNA: TGTGCCAGCAGCGCGGTGACAGGTTTGAATGAGCAGTTCTTC
CDR3: CASSAVTGLNEQFF

D: .
V: TRBV6-5
J: TRBJ2-6
size: .
DNA: TGTGCCAGCCGATCCCTACTCTCTGGGGCCAACGTCCTGACTTTC
CDR3: CASRSLLSGANVLTF

D: .
V: TRBV7-2
J: TRBJ1-2
size: .
DNA: TGTGCCAGCACCAAGGACATTGGGTATGGCTACACCTTC
CDR3: CASTKDIGYGYTF

D: TRBD1
V: TRBV28
J: TRBJ1-5
size: .
DNA: TGTGCCAGCAGCCTGACAGGGTTTCAGCCCCAGCATTTT
CDR3: CASSLTGFQPQHF

D: .
V: TRBV4-1
J: TRBJ2-7
size: .
DNA: TGCGCCAGCAGCCAAGATGAGGGACGGGGGGCCCCCTACGAGCAGTACTTC
CDR3: CASSQDEGRGAPYEQYF

D: .
V: TRBV6-1
J: TRBJ1-1
size: .
DNA: TGTGCCAGCAGTGAAGCCATAGGTTCGGGGAACACTGAAGCTTTCTTT
CDR3: CASSEAIGSGNTEAFF

D: TRBD2
V: TRBV2
J: TRBJ2-7
size: .
DNA: TGTGCCAGCAGTGACTCTAGCGGGAGGTCCTCCTACGAGCAGTACTTC
CDR3: CASSDSSGRSSYEQYF

D: .
V: TRBV9
J: TRBJ1-1
size: few
DNA: TGTGCCAGCAGCGTAGTAGTGAACACTGAAGCTTTCTTT
CDR3: CASSVVVNTEAFF

D: .
V: TRBV5-1
J: TRBJ1-5
size: .
DNA: TGCGCCAGCAGTCCGGACGGGGGGCAACAGCCCCAGCATTTT
CDR3: CASSPDGGQQPQHF

D: TRBD2
V: TRBV6-5
J: TRBJ2-3
size: once
DNA: TGTGCCAGCAGTTACCTCTCTAGCGGGGGGTCAGATACGCAGTATTTT
CDR3: CASSYLSSGGSDTQYF

D: .
V: TRBV29-1
J: TRBJ2-3
size: .
DNA: TGCAGCGCCAGGGGTTCAGATACGCAGTATTTT
CDR3: CSARGSDTQYF

D: TRBD1
V: TRBV6-5
J: TRBJ1-2
size: .
DNA: TGTGCCAGCAGTTACCAGGACAGGAGCTATGGCTACACCTTC
CDR3: CASSYQDRSYGYTF

D: TRBD1
V: TRBV6-5
J: TRBJ1-4
size: few
DNA: TGTGCCAGCAGTTACTCCACCGGGACAGCCCAGTTTTTT
CDR3: CASSYSTGTAQFF

D: .
V: TRBV14
J: TRBJ2-7
size: few
DNA: TGTGCCAGCAGCCCATACAGAACCTACGGGCAGTACTTC
CDR3: CASSPYRTYGQYF

D: .
V: TRBV27
J: TRBJ2-7
size: .
DNA: TGTGCCAGCAGTTTCGCGGGTGCCTACGAGCAGTACTTC
CDR3: CASSFAGAYEQYF

D: .
V: TRBV29-1
J: TRBJ2-5
size: .
DNA: TGCAGCGTAAACCGGGGTCACCAAGAGACCCAGTACTTC
CDR3: CSVNRGHQETQYF

D: TRBD1
V: TRBV10-1
J: TRBJ2-7
size: .
DNA: TGCGCCAGCAGTCGGGACAGCTACGAGCAGTACTTC
CDR3: CASSRDSYEQYF

D: .
V: TRBV7-4
J: TRBJ2-7
size: .
DNA: TGTGCCAGCAGCTTACCCCGGAGGGCGGGCGAGCAGTACTTC
CDR3: CASSLPRRAGEQYF

D: .
V: TRBV2
J: TRBJ1-5
size: .
DNA: TGTGCCAGCAGTCTTGACAACCATAGCAATCAGCCCCAGCATTTT
CDR3: CASSLDNHSNQPQHF

D: TRBD1
V: TRBV5-1
J: TRBJ1-5
size: .
DNA: TGCGCCAGCAGCGAGGGACAGCCCAATCAGCCCCAGCATTTT
CDR3: CASSEGQPNQPQHF

D: .
V: TRBV27
J: TRBJ1-2
size: few
DNA: TGTGCCAGCACTCATACCCTCGGGTATGGCTACACCTTC
CDR3: CASTHTLGYGYTF

D: TRBD1
V: TRBV5-1
J: TRBJ1-5
size: few
DNA: TGCGCCAGCAGCTTGGGTCAGGGGGCACAGCCCCAGCATTTT
CDR3: CASSLGQGAQPQHF

D: .
V: TRBV7-9
J: TRBJ2-7
size: .
DNA: TGTGCCAGCAGCCGCGGTGGAGGGAGCGAGCAGTACTTC
CDR3: CASSRGGGSEQYF

D: .
V: TRBV29-1
J: TRBJ2-5
size: .
DNA: TGCAGCGTTGGAACACTAGTTAATTTTGAGACCCAGTACTTC
CDR3: CSVGTLVNFETQYF

D: TRBD1
V: TRBV6-1
J: TRBJ1-1
size: once
DNA: TGTGCCAGCAGTGAACAGGGGGCAGCTTTCTTT
CDR3: CASSEQGAAFF

D: TRBD1
V: TRBV6-5
J: TRBJ1-1
size: .
DNA: TGTGCCAGCAGTAACGACAGGGGGGCGAACACTGAAGCTTTCTTT
CDR3: CASSNDRGANTEAFF

D: .
V: TRBV15
J: TRBJ1-2
size: once
DNA: TGTGCCACCAGCGCGACAGGCCCGTTCTATGGCTACACCTTC
CDR3: CATSATGPFYGYTF

D: .
V: TRBV5-1
J: TRBJ2-7
size: .
DNA: TGCGCCAGCAGCTCTCGACGCGGTTCGACCTACGAGCAGTACTTC
CDR3: CASSSRRGSTYEQYF

D: .
V: TRBV29-1
J: TRBJ2-3
size: few
DNA: TGCAGCGGCGGGTGGAGGGGCGCAGATACGCAGTATTTT
CDR3: CSGGWRGADTQYF

D: TRBD1
V: TRBV28
J: TRBJ1-1
size: .
DNA: TGTGCCAGCAGTGAGACAGGGGGTGACACTGAAGCTTTCTTT
CDR3: CASSETGGDTEAFF

D: TRBD2
V: TRBV9
J: TRBJ2-3
size: .
DNA: TGTGCCAGCAGTCTAGCGGCTGGCACAGATACGCAGTATTTT
CDR3: CASSLAAGTDTQYF

D: .
V: TRBV7-8
J: TRBJ1-5
size: .
DNA: TGTGCCAGCAGCACCGGGAGGGGACAGCCCCAGCATTTT
CDR3: CASSTGRGQPQHF

D: .
V: TRBV28
J: TRBJ2-5
size: .
DNA: TGTGCCAGCAGTTTATCAGGGCAAGAGACCCAGTACTTC
CDR3: CASSLSGQETQYF

D: .
V: TRBV6-5
J: TRBJ2-7
size: .
DNA: TGTGCCAGCAGTTCTATTTACGAGCAGTACTTC
CDR3: CASSSIYEQYF

D: .
V: TRBV6-6
J: TRBJ1-5
size: few
DNA: TGTGCCAGCAGTTATGGGAGCCAGCCCCAGCATTTT
CDR3: CASSYGSQPQHF

D: .
V: TRBV20-1
J: TRBJ1-2
size: .
DNA: TGCAGTGCTAGAGATAACAGCGGCTACACCTTC
CDR3: CSARDNSGYTF